The next 19 T cell receptor beta chains were all read from a single sample in a study of blood T cell repertoires in COVID-19 (dated by TCRdb to 2020 to 2022). Library construction relied on the immunoSEQ multiplex PCR assay. In TCRdb, the immuneACCESS table is reduced to in-frame sequences with V and J assigned. These tables do not hold every clone; where another copy was compared, an unresolved V gene accounts for under half, and the others remain unexplained. The sample table contains about 270,000 clones; only one count was recorded for 88% of them. The top ten constitute around 2.9% of the sample. The sample was PBMCs or T cells enriched from blood (not recorded which). The receptor set was obtained from a woman aged 45-60 years who had recovered from COVID-19.

This clone appeared a single time. This rearrangement joins TRBV7-8 to TRBJ1-5; D unresolved. CDR3 length equals 16 residues. Germline lookup yields CDR1 SGHVS and CDR2 FQNEAQ. Between the trimmed V and J ends, which lost 5 bases and 1 base, there was a span of 15 bases. CDR3 DNA: TGTGCCAGCAGCCCACGGCCAGCCGGGAGCAATCAGCCCCAGCATTTT. Translating it yields CASSPRPAGSNQPQHF. The full variable domain, completed using reference TRBV7-8 and TRBJ1-5, is GAGVSQSPRYKVAKRGQDVALRCDPISGHVSLFWYQQALGQGPEFLTYFQNEAQLDKSGLPSDRFFAERPEGSVSTLKIQRTQQEDSAVYLCASSPRPAGSNQPQHFGDGTRLSIL.

V is TRBV7-6 and J is TRBJ1-1; perhaps TRBD1 as D (6 bases). The CDR3 totals 13 residues. Trimming stripped 5 bases from V and 5 bases from J, with 12 bases between. Germline V gene data show CDR1 as SGHVS and CDR2 as FNYEAQ. Here the CDR3 reads CASSLKTGTEAFF. CDR3 nucleotide sequence: TGTGCCAGCAGCCTCAAGACAGGTACTGAAGCTTTCTTT.

The rearrangement links TRBV10-1 to TRBJ2-1, with TRBD1 identical over 10 bases. The CDR3 is 14 amino acids. After removal of 5 bases from V and 8 bases from J, the junction contained 6 bases not matched to a gene. CDR1 is WNHNN, CDR2 SYGVQD, per germline (reference sequence). In DNA, the CDR3 is TGCGCCAGCAGTTCGGGACAGGGGAGGTATGAGCAGTTCTTC. Residues: CASSSGQGRYEQFF.

V usage is TRBV9 and J usage is TRBJ2-1; maybe TRBD2 (5 bases). Trimming removed 0 bases from V and 4 bases from J, with 8 bases in between. The V gene's germline CDR1 is SGDLS and CDR2 YYNGEE. This CDR3 contains 14 residues. The CDR3 is CASSVVSGYNEQFF. The DNA of the CDR3 is TGTGCCAGCAGCGTAGTTTCGGGGTACAATGAGCAGTTCTTC.

The genes are TRBV30 and TRBJ1-5; the D gene is possibly TRBD1 (5 bases). CDR1 is GTSNPN, CDR2 SVGIG, per germline (reference sequence). This CDR3 comprises 14 residues. Trimming removed 3 bases from V and 1 base from J, with 10 bases in between. CDR3 nucleotides: TGTGCCTGGAGCCGCGGGGGGAGCAATCAGCCCCAGCATTTT. This sequence encodes CAWSRGGSNQPQHF. The variable domain in full, with the rest retrieved from reference TRBV30 and TRBJ1-5, is SQTIHQWPATLVQPVGSPLSLECTVEGTSNPNLYWYRQAAGRGLQLLFYSVGIGQISSEVPQNLSASRPQDRQFILSSKKLLLSDSGFYLCAWSRGGSNQPQHFGDGTRLSIL.

The table lists this clone with a count of one. The J gene is TRBJ2-2, the V gene TRBV30; D is unclear. Germline-derived CDR1 and CDR2 are GTSNPN and SVGIG (reference sequence). With 1 base removed from V and 6 bases from J, the gap between germline ends came to 9 bases. There are 13 residues in the CDR3. CDR3: CAWSAIAAGELFF. CDR3 nucleotides: TGTGCCTGGAGTGCAATAGCAGCCGGGGAGCTGTTTTTT.

The chain has TRBV7-8 and TRBJ1-2; D remains ambiguous. Germline CDR1 and CDR2: SGHVS and FQNEAQ. The germline V and J ends were trimmed by 5 bases and 0 bases, with 13 bases remaining between them. The CDR3 has 15 residues. The CDR3 reads CASSLDRVANYGYTF. The CDR3, as DNA: TGTGCCAGCAGCCTAGATCGGGTCGCTAACTATGGCTACACCTTC.

The DNA for the CDR3 is TGTGCCAGCAGCCAAGATCTTCCGGGAGGGCCGGGGGGCAATGAGCAGTTCTTC. As protein: CASSQDLPGGPGGNEQFF. The chain has TRBV3-1 (or the pseudogene TRBV3-2) and TRBJ2-1, with 8 bases matching TRBD2. V was clipped by 0 bases and J by 6 bases; unmatched bases: 13. The CDR3 sequence is 18 residues long. Germline V CDR1 and CDR2: LGHDT, YNNKEL (reference sequence).

The chain links TRBV7-2 to TRBJ1-1; 11 positions match TRBD1. V gave up 0 bases and J gave up 3 bases; unmatched junction bases: 6. The CDR3 runs to 17 residues. Germline assignment: CDR1 SGHTA and CDR2 FQGNSA. The CDR3 reads CASSLARTGGGYTEAFF. The CDR3 DNA reads as TGTGCCAGCAGCTTAGCTAGGACAGGGGGCGGATACACTGAAGCTTTCTTT.

The chain uses TRBV7-2 and TRBJ1-2, with a weak D call TRBD1 (6 bases). This CDR3 comprises 15 residues. CDR1 is SGHTA, CDR2 FQGNSA, per germline. V lost 2 bases and J 4 bases, leaving 14 bases between the germline ends. CDR3 residues: CASSLNGGRGYGYTF. Written as DNA, the CDR3 is TGTGCCAGCAGCTTAAATGGGGGCCGGGGCTATGGCTACACCTTC.

The rearrangement uses TRBV3-1 (or the pseudogene TRBV3-2) and TRBJ2-5; 8 bases map to TRBD2. This CDR3 contains 15 residues. V lost 4 bases to trimming and J lost 5 bases; unmatched junction nucleotides: 9. The V gene's germline CDR1 is LGHDT and CDR2 YNNKEL (reference sequence). Here the CDR3 DNA reads TGTGCCAGCAGCCCAAGCGGGAGAACTCGGGAGACCCAGTACTTC. It is translated as CASSPSGRTRETQYF.

In nucleotides, the CDR3 is TGTGCCAGCAGCTTGGAAGGGGACAAGCCCCAGCATTTT. Encoded protein: CASSLEGDKPQHF. The chain combines TRBV7-9 with TRBJ1-5; the D gene is possibly TRBD1 (6 bases). CDR1 SEHNR and CDR2 FQNEAQ come from the germline V gene (reference sequence). Trimming removed 3 bases at V and 8 bases at J, with 11 bases between. The CDR3 has 13 residues.

J is TRBJ1-2 and V is TRBV9; tentatively, D is TRBD1 (6 bases). V lost 4 bases to trimming and J lost 5 bases, with 18 bases between them. The CDR3 is 15 amino acids. Germline V CDR1 and CDR2: SGDLS, YYNGEE. The CDR3 here is CASSPTPGARYGYTF. DNA of the CDR3: TGTGCCAGCAGCCCCACGCCAGGGGCACGGTATGGCTACACCTTC.

CDR3 amino acids: CAWSGDSGAFF. In DNA, the CDR3 is TGTGCCTGGAGCGGGGACAGCGGCGCTTTCTTT. The chain employs TRBV30 and TRBJ1-1, with 7 bases lining up with TRBD1. V lost 3 bases, J lost 11 bases, and 6 bases stayed unmatched. Germline V lookup: CDR1 GTSNPN, CDR2 SVGIG (reference sequence). The CDR3 loop spans 11 amino acids. The complete variable domain, with remaining parts taken from reference TRBV30 and TRBJ1-1, reads SQTIHQWPATLVQPVGSPLSLECTVEGTSNPNLYWYRQAAGRGLQLLFYSVGIGQISSEVPQNLSASRPQDRQFILSSKKLLLSDSGFYLCAWSGDSGAFFGQGTRLTVV.

This chain links TRBV5-1 with TRBJ2-7; the match to TRBD2 covers 9 bases. Germline-derived CDR1 and CDR2 are SGHRS and YFSETQ. The CDR3 contains 14 residues. The junction had 8 bases not matched to a gene; V was cut back by 4 bases and J by 6 bases. CDR3 protein: CASSKIAGDLEQYF. The DNA for the CDR3 is TGCGCCAGCAGCAAAATAGCGGGAGACCTCGAGCAGTACTTC.

This chain joins TRBV9 and TRBJ1-2, with unresolved D. CDR3 length equals 13 residues. The germline V gene has CDR1 SGDLS and CDR2 YYNGEE. Trimming removed 0 bases at V and 7 bases at J, with 10 bases between. The CDR3 loop reads CASSVDERAGYTF. The CDR3 bases are TGTGCCAGCAGCGTAGACGAGCGGGCTGGCTACACCTTC.

The rearrangement joins TRBV4-2 to TRBJ2-1, with 10 bases that match TRBD2. The CDR3 is 13 residues long. Germline CDR1 reads LGHNA; CDR2 reads YNFKEQ. Trimming took 4 bases from V and 8 from J; bases not matched to a gene: 2. CDR3 sequence reads: CASSPGTSDEQFF. The CDR3 coding sequence is TGTGCCAGCAGCCCCGGGACTAGCGATGAGCAGTTCTTC.

The rearrangement joins TRBV7-8 to TRBJ2-2; weak D call: TRBD2 (5 bases). CDR1 is SGHVS, CDR2 FQNEAQ, per germline. The CDR3 sequence is 14 residues long. With 5 bases removed from V and 7 bases from J, the gap between germline ends came to 14 bases. The CDR3 spells CASSPYAAGGELFF. CDR3 DNA sequence: TGTGCCAGCAGCCCCTATGCGGCGGGCGGGGAGCTGTTTTTT.

The chain employs TRBV28 and TRBJ2-2; possibly TRBD2 for D (5 bases). CDR1 is MDHEN, CDR2 SYDVKM, per germline. CDR3 length: 14 residues. V dropped 7 bases and J dropped 1 base, with 10 bases sitting between them. The DNA for the CDR3 is TGTGCCAGCAACAATGAGGGGAACACCGGGGAGCTGTTTTTT. Translating gives CASNNEGNTGELFF.